The present T cell receptor beta chain was sequenced within a study of T cell repertoires in cytomegalovirus infection. Findings of the study overall: In two of eight donors, the top clonotype was HLA-C-restricted CMV-specific.

This clonotype was counted many times. The antigen remains unidentified. From the reads, TCRdb called clonotypes with MiXCR, one entry per CDR3 protein. The top ten hold roughly 19% of the sample, which has 250,000 to 300,000 distinct CDR3 sequences, about 20% seen once. The CDR3 spans 20 residues. Germline V gives CDR1 MGHRA, CDR2 YSYEKL. Between the trimmed V and J ends, which lost 0 bases and 4 bases, there was a span of 26 bases. The TCR was taken from a human donor in good health (CMV status not recorded). Some clones in this sample may be carry-over from other donors' samples. This material consisted of cultured PBMCs, taken from culture after CMV antigen stimulation. This sequence joins TRBV4-1 and TRBJ2-3; the D is unclear. The CDR3: CASSQDGYPNIGTPPDTQYF. Here the CDR3 DNA reads TGCGCCAGCAGCCAAGATGGGTACCCCAACATAGGAACCCCCCCAGATACGCAGTATTTT.